This T cell receptor beta chain was captured by sequencing in a study of blood T cell repertoires in COVID-19. About the research overall: Material from acute and convalescent COVID-19 was sourced from the United States, Italy and Spain. T cells, B-cell-depleted T cells, or PBMCs provided the cDNA or gDNA that served as material.

Assay: immunoSEQ multiplex PCR; the TCRdb copy retains only in-frame clones and omits some. The sample has about 190,000 clones, roughly 90% seen once; the top ten hold about 6.8%. Germline V gives CDR1 SGHAT, CDR2 FQNNGV. This CDR3 spans 17 amino acids. V shed 4 bases, J shed 3 bases, and the junction held 11 bases outside the gene matches. This chain links TRBV11-2 with TRBJ2-1; 8 positions agree with TRBD2. This receptor was obtained from a woman aged 40 to 49 who had recovered from COVID-19. Sequencing input: peripheral blood. The CDR3 nucleotides are TGTGCCAGCAGCTCGATGAAGCTAGCGGGTGGCTACAATGAGCAGTTCTTC. Amino acids: CASSSMKLAGGYNEQFF.